This is a list of T cell receptor beta chains from one sample in a study of beta chain features in type 1 diabetes. Clones were read by immunoSEQ multiplex PCR, and TCRdb kept only the in-frame ones, dropping some. Of hundreds of thousands of clones detected, around 10% appear once; the ten largest clones hold less than 0.035%. The sample consisted of naive CD4+ T cells from blood. These receptors were taken from a woman in her late teens or twenties in good health. CDR3s include the opening cysteine and the closing phenylalanine or tryptophan. D genes are given only for firm matches. A row's size may be missing; if present it is once, few, many or a size class.

cdr3_length: 14; clone_size: -; d_call: -; v_call: TRBV7-9; j_call: TRBJ1-2; cdr3_nt: TGTGCCAGCAGCCCGACTAGCCTTAACTATGGCTACACCTTC; cdr3_aa: CASSPTSLNYGYTF
cdr3_length: 13; clone_size: -; d_call: TRBD1; v_call: TRBV29-1; j_call: TRBJ1-1; cdr3_nt: TGCAGCGTTCACAGGGGTCCGAACACTGAAGCTTTCTTT; cdr3_aa: CSVHRGPNTEAFF
cdr3_length: 16; clone_size: -; d_call: TRBD2; v_call: TRBV10-1; j_call: TRBJ2-3; cdr3_nt: TGCGCCAGCAGCCCAGGGACTAGCGGGACTACAGATACGCAGTATTTT; cdr3_aa: CASSPGTSGTTDTQYF
cdr3_length: 15; clone_size: -; d_call: TRBD1; v_call: TRBV5-1; j_call: TRBJ1-2; cdr3_nt: TGCGCCAGCAGCCTGGACAGGGGGCGCGCCTATGGCTACACCTTC; cdr3_aa: CASSLDRGRAYGYTF
cdr3_length: 14; clone_size: -; d_call: TRBD1; v_call: TRBV4-2; j_call: TRBJ2-5; cdr3_nt: TGTGCCAGCAGCCAAGGAGACAGGGAAGAGACCCAGTACTTC; cdr3_aa: CASSQGDREETQYF
cdr3_length: 14; clone_size: -; d_call: TRBD1; v_call: TRBV7-9; j_call: TRBJ2-7; cdr3_nt: TGTGCCAGCAGCTTAGGGACAGGGCGGCACGAGCAGTACTTC; cdr3_aa: CASSLGTGRHEQYF
cdr3_length: 16; clone_size: few; d_call: -; v_call: TRBV6-1; j_call: TRBJ2-3; cdr3_nt: TGTGCCAGCAGTGAAGCGTGGGACATTAGCACAGATACGCAGTATTTT; cdr3_aa: CASSEAWDISTDTQYF
cdr3_length: 13; clone_size: few; d_call: -; v_call: TRBV6-1; j_call: TRBJ2-1; cdr3_nt: TGTGCCAGCAGTGCCCAGGGTGTCGATGAGCAGTTCTTC; cdr3_aa: CASSAQGVDEQFF
cdr3_length: 14; clone_size: -; d_call: TRBD1; v_call: TRBV5-6; j_call: TRBJ1-6; cdr3_nt: TGTGCCAGCAGCGAGGCCGGGACAGCTTCGCCCCTCCACTTT; cdr3_aa: CASSEAGTASPLHF
cdr3_length: 16; clone_size: -; d_call: -; v_call: TRBV15; j_call: TRBJ1-5; cdr3_nt: TGTGCCACCCAGAGGGATTTAAGCGGAGGCAATCAGCCCCAGCATTTT; cdr3_aa: CATQRDLSGGNQPQHF
cdr3_length: 13; clone_size: -; d_call: -; v_call: TRBV7-9; j_call: TRBJ1-1; cdr3_nt: TGTGCCAGCGCCCCACAGCCGAACACTGAAGCTTTCTTT; cdr3_aa: CASAPQPNTEAFF
cdr3_length: 15; clone_size: -; d_call: -; v_call: TRBV7-2; j_call: TRBJ2-5; cdr3_nt: TGTGCCAGCCTCCCAAACGGCGGGAACCAAGAGACCCAGTACTTC; cdr3_aa: CASLPNGGNQETQYF